This TCR beta chain was documented in a study of blood T cells in healthy people across ages. Points from the study as a whole: Getting older went along with TCR beta diversity per million T cells dropping roughly linearly. PBMCs were not sorted, which prevented a conclusive comparison of naive versus antigen-experienced cells.

Trimming removed 2 bases from V and 0 bases from J, with 13 bases in between. CDR3 length equals 16 residues. Germline V gene lookup returns CDR1 SGHTA and CDR2 FQGNSA. This clonotype was observed at least ten times. Its antigen is currently unknown. The authors ran a second PCR of about 7 to 12 cycles using a sample-barcoded 5' primer and a J-beta primer mix. TCRdb reanalysed the 5' RACE reads using MiXCR and keeps one entry per CDR3 protein. Altogether roughly 900,000 distinct CDR3 sequences are present, around 26% being singletons, with the ten largest covering 15% to 20%. The source of this sequence is an elderly woman in good health. The specimen was blood. This rearrangement joins TRBV7-2 to TRBJ1-2; a weak D match, TRBD1 (6 bases). This CDR3 is CASSLWAGETNYGYTF. In nucleotides, the CDR3 is TGTGCCAGCAGCTTATGGGCAGGGGAGACTAACTATGGCTACACCTTC.